The clone carrying this T cell receptor beta chain occurred many times. Antigen: not known. This specimen comes from a study of cytomegalovirus exposure and HLA in healthy donors. Study results and limitations: The study labeled 164 TCR beta chains cytomegalovirus-associated. As a later analysis showed, a missense DCLRE1C variant was linked to trimming of TCR beta V- and J-genes. Available immune exposure information was restricted to CMV serostatus only.

In the PCR, 60 Vbeta and 13 Jbeta primers were used. Assay used: immunoSEQ multiplex PCR; TCRdb lists only in-frame clones, some missing. Altogether some 250,000 clones are present, 81% being singletons, with the ten largest covering about 7.5%. This CDR3 has 15 amino acids. Trimming removed 1 base at V and 4 bases at J, with 13 bases between. Germline assignment: CDR1 SGHTA and CDR2 FQGNSA. The specimen sequenced was PBMCs. The chain links TRBV7-2 to TRBJ1-2; D is unresolved. This receptor was identified in a woman between 55 and 75 years old in good health and CMV-seropositive. Here the CDR3 reads CASSLDHGKIYGYTF. The CDR3 DNA follows: TGTGCCAGCAGCTTAGACCACGGGAAGATCTATGGCTACACCTTC.